Given below is one TCR beta chain in context. Its antigen remains unidentified. Mismatch with germline at one junction end may stem from a read error. Germline V gene lookup returns CDR1 MNHEY and CDR2 SMNVEV (reference sequence). The CDR3 length is 14 residues. Using a J-beta primer mix together with a sample-barcoded 5' primer, a second PCR was run for roughly 7 to 11 cycles. From the 5' RACE reads, TCRdb called clonotypes with MiXCR, one entry per CDR3 protein. The sample shows some 1.4 million distinct CDR3 sequences, roughly 40% of them seen only once. This entry comes from a study of blood T cells in healthy people across ages. Regarding the study as a whole: In older individuals, TCR beta diversity per million T cells was lower, falling roughly linearly with age. Donor CMV status, an unknown factor, possibly confounded changes in expanded clonotypes.

Sequencing was performed on blood. The chain joins TRBV27 to TRBJ1-1; D is unclear. This clonotype was sampled from a young woman in good health. The CDR3 is CAGSSKGGWTEAFF. DNA of the CDR3: TGTGCCGGCAGTTCAAAGGGAGGATGGACTGAAGCTTTCTTT.